This T cell receptor beta chain was captured in a study of shared clonotypes between healthy human individuals. Overall study context: The study used three CD4 naive, three CD4 memory, two CD8 naive and one CD8 memory plate per donor. The study's findings and limits: Researchers sampled blood only, noting tissue repertoires likely differ. The represented genetic and exposure-history diversity was limited by the small number of donors.

Germline loops: CDR1 SGDLS, CDR2 YYNGEE. Trimming stripped 2 bases from V and 4 bases from J, with 13 bases between. The CDR3 is 14 amino acids. Sequencing was performed with immunoSEQ multiplex PCR; in TCRdb, only in-frame clones are kept and a portion is missing. The repertoire consists of roughly 2.1 million clones, with 85% to 95% occurring once and the leading ten covering 1.5% to 2%. Terminally differentiated effector memory CD45RA+ cells were excluded by CCR7 positive selection of CD45RO-negative cells. To note about this clone: Its antigen is not known. Other DNA sequences from this sample encode an identical CDR3 as well.

The chain is built from TRBV9 and TRBJ2-7; D might be TRBD1 or TRBD2, each matching 7 bases. Sequences were obtained from naive CD8+ T cells from PBMCs. This sequence was found in a young man in good health. Some clones in this sample may be carry-over from other donors' samples. CDR3 sequence: CASSVGGGAYEQYF. The CDR3 nucleotides are TGTGCCAGCAGCGTGGGAGGGGGCGCGTACGAGCAGTACTTC.